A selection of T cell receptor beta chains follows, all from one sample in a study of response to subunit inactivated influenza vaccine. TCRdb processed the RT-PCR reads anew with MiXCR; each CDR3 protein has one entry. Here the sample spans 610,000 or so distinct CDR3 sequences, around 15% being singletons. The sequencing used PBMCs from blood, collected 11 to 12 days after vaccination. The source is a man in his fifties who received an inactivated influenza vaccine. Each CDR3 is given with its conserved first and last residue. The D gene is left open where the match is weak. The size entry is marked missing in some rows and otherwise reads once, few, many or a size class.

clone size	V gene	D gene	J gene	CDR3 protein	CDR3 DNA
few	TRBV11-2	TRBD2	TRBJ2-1	CASSLLRGAYNEQFF	TGTGCCAGCAGCTTATTGCGGGGGGCATACAATGAGCAGTTCTTC
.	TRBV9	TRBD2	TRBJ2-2	CASSGTSGRFPGELFF	TGTGCCAGCAGCGGGACTAGCGGGAGGTTCCCCGGGGAGCTGTTTTTT
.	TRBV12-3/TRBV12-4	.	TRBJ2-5	CASTQLNGYQETQYF	TGTGCCAGCACTCAACTCAACGGGTACCAAGAGACCCAGTACTTC
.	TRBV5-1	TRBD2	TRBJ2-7	CASSLGTSGASYEQYF	TGCGCCAGCAGCTTGGGAACTAGCGGGGCCTCCTACGAGCAGTACTTC
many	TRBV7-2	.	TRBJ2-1	CASSSISVRKFF	TGTGCCAGCAGCTCGATTAGCGTTAGGAAGTTCTTC
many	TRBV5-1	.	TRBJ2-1	CASSGGAGLNEQFF	TGCGCCAGCAGTGGGGGGGCAGGATTAAATGAGCAGTTCTTC
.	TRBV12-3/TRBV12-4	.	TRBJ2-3	CASSFPMTEPDTQYF	TGTGCCAGCAGTTTTCCCATGACAGAACCAGATACGCAGTATTTT
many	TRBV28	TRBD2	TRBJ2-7	CASSFSLTSGTAEQYF	TGTGCCAGCAGTTTTTCCCTTACTAGCGGGACGGCCGAGCAGTACTTC
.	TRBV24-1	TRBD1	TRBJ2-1	CATSDSGTGGNEQFF	TGTGCCACCAGTGATTCCGGGACAGGGGGCAATGAGCAGTTCTTC
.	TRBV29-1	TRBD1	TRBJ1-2	CSVVDRAHYGYTF	TGCAGCGTCGTTGACAGGGCCCACTATGGCTACACCTTC
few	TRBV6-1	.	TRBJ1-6	CASTGAAGSSYNSPLHF	TGTGCCAGCACCGGCGCGGCAGGGAGCTCCTATAATTCACCCCTCCACTTT
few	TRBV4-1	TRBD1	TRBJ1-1	CASSSQGAGGTEAFF	TGCGCCAGCAGTAGCCAGGGGGCGGGTGGCACTGAAGCTTTCTTT
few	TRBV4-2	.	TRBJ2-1	CASSGTYLLSYNEQFF	TGTGCCAGCAGCGGGACATACCTACTTTCCTACAATGAGCAGTTCTTC
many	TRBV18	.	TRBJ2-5	CASSRSKQETQYF	TGTGCCAGCTCACGATCAAAACAAGAGACCCAGTACTTC
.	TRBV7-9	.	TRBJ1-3	CASSFHVGVGNTIYF	TGTGCCAGCAGCTTTCATGTAGGGGTCGGAAACACCATATATTTT
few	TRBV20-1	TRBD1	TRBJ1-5	CSAATGAINQPQHF	TGCAGTGCTGCGACAGGGGCCATCAATCAGCCCCAGCATTTT
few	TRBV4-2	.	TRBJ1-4	CASSQVRGGRDEKLFF	TGTGCCAGCAGCCAAGTTCGGGGGGGCCGGGATGAAAAACTGTTTTTT
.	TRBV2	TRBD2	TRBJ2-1	CASTPDRTSGGWNEQFF	TGTGCCAGCACTCCCGATAGGACTAGCGGGGGGTGGAATGAGCAGTTCTTC
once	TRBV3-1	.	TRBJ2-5	CASSTDVTQYF	TGTGCCAGCAGCACCGATGTGACCCAGTACTTC
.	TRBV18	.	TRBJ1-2	CASSPNYGRSTNYGYTF	TGTGCCAGCTCACCAAACTATGGACGGAGCACTAACTATGGCTACACCTTC
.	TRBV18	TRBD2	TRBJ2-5	CASSPTGLAGGQETQYF	TGTGCCAGCTCACCAACGGGACTAGCGGGGGGCCAAGAGACCCAGTACTTC
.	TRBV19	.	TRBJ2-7	CASSVLLNSYEQYF	TGTGCCAGTAGTGTTTTGTTAAACTCCTACGAGCAGTACTTC
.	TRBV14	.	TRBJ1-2	CASSQDLTGTYYGYTF	TGTGCCAGCAGCCAAGACCTCACCGGGACATACTATGGCTACACCTTC
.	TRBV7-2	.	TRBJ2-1	CASSTDPSPYNEQFF	TGTGCCAGCAGCACAGACCCGAGTCCCTACAATGAGCAGTTCTTC
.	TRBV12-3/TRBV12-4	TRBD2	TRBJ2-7	CASSLMGLAGGGGEQYF	TGTGCCAGCAGTTTAATGGGACTAGCGGGGGGCGGTGGCGAGCAGTACTTC
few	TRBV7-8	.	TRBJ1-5	CASSFTGKENQPQHF	TGTGCCAGCAGCTTTACGGGAAAAGAGAATCAGCCCCAGCATTTT
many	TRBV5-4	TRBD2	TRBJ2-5	CASSLGTSVETQYF	TGTGCCAGCAGCTTGGGGACTAGCGTTGAGACCCAGTACTTC
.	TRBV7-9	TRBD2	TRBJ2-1	CASSNYRGGSYNEQFF	TGTGCCAGCAGCAACTATCGGGGGGGGTCCTACAATGAGCAGTTCTTC
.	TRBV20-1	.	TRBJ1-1	CSALGGIHTEAFF	TGCAGTGCCCTCGGGGGCATTCACACTGAAGCTTTCTTT
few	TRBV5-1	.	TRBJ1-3	CASSLSDYSGNTIYF	TGCGCCAGCAGCTTGAGCGATTACTCTGGAAACACCATATATTTT
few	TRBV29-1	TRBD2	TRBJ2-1	CSVEGGGGLGNEQFF	TGCAGCGTTGAAGGGGGCGGGGGATTAGGCAATGAGCAGTTCTTC
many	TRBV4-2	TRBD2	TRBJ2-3	CASSQGASGGSSDTQYF	TGTGCCAGCAGCCAAGGGGCCAGCGGGGGGAGTTCAGATACGCAGTATTTT
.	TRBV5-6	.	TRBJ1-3	CASSLRSSSGNTIYF	TGTGCCAGCAGCTTAAGGAGCAGCTCTGGAAACACCATATATTTT
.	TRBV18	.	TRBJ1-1	CASSPAPLTEAFF	TGTGCCAGCTCACCCGCCCCCCTCACTGAAGCTTTCTTT
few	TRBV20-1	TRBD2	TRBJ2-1	CSASRPGRRYNEQFF	TGCAGTGCTAGTCGTCCCGGGAGGAGATACAATGAGCAGTTCTTC
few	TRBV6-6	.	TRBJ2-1	CASSQDVYEQFF	TGTGCCAGCAGTCAGGATGTGTATGAGCAGTTCTTC
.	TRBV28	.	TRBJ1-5	CASSPRQGYSNQPQHF	TGTGCCAGCAGTCCTCGGCAGGGGTACAGCAATCAGCCCCAGCATTTT
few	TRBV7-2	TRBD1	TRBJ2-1	CASSGDRVYNEQFF	TGTGCCAGCAGCGGGGACAGGGTCTACAATGAGCAGTTCTTC
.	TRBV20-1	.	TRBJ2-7	CSAMKDSSYEQYF	TGCAGTGCTATGAAGGACTCTTCCTACGAGCAGTACTTC
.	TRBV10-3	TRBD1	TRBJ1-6	CATRGQVNSPLHF	TGTGCCACCAGGGGACAGGTTAATTCACCCCTCCACTTT
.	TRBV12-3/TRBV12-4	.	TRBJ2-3	CASSRDGTTQYF	TGTGCCAGCAGTAGGGACGGGACGACGCAGTATTTT
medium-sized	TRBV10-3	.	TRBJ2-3	CAISDGTISTDTQYF	TGTGCCATCAGTGACGGGACGATTAGCACAGATACGCAGTATTTT